The rows below give T cell receptor beta chains drawn from one sample of a study of graft-versus-host responses after intestinal transplantation. Produced via immunoSEQ multiplex PCR; TCRdb's table is partial and in-frame only. The sample consists of 43,000 or so clones, 90% to 95% of them appearing once. Sequenced here: PBMCs, sampled 786 days after a first intestinal transplant, on the day of a second. The source of these receptors is a human patient who received an intestinal transplant, so some T cells may come from the graft donor. Each CDR3 is given with its conserved first and last residue. The D gene is left open where the match is weak. Rows give clone size only sometimes, using once, few, many, or a class for an expanded clone.

D: .; J: TRBJ2-7; size: .; V: TRBV5-4; CDR3: CASSSSYEQYF; DNA: TGTGCCAGCAGCTCCTCCTACGAGCAGTACTTC
D: .; J: TRBJ2-1; size: .; V: TRBV7-9; CDR3: CASSPPGTEQFF; DNA: TGTGCCAGCAGTCCCCCTGGAACCGAGCAGTTCTTC
D: .; J: TRBJ2-1; size: .; V: TRBV6-5; CDR3: CASSWTRGYNEQFF; DNA: TGTGCCAGCAGTTGGACGAGGGGATACAATGAGCAGTTCTTC
D: .; J: TRBJ2-7; size: .; V: TRBV10-2; CDR3: CASYHGTGEQYF; DNA: TGCGCCAGCTACCATGGAACGGGGGAGCAGTACTTC
D: .; J: TRBJ2-5; size: .; V: TRBV27; CDR3: CASSLGPLAQETQYF; DNA: TGTGCCAGCAGTTTAGGCCCACTAGCCCAAGAGACCCAGTACTTC
D: .; J: TRBJ2-3; size: .; V: TRBV9; CDR3: CASSVRQAPTDTQYF; DNA: TGTGCCAGCAGCGTACGACAGGCCCCCACAGATACGCAGTATTTT
D: .; J: TRBJ2-5; size: once; V: TRBV6-5; CDR3: CASSEGWDLETQYF; DNA: TGTGCCAGCAGTGAAGGGTGGGACCTCGAGACCCAGTACTTC
D: .; J: TRBJ2-1; size: .; V: TRBV6-5; CDR3: CASSARTPWAFF; DNA: TGTGCCAGCAGTGCGCGGACCCCATGGGCGTTCTTC
D: .; J: TRBJ1-5; size: .; V: TRBV30; CDR3: CAWSVQGLWDPQHF; DNA: TGTGCCTGGAGTGTACAAGGATTGTGGGATCCCCAGCATTTT
D: TRBD1; J: TRBJ1-6; size: .; V: TRBV6-5; CDR3: CASSYSILTGDSPLHF; DNA: TGTGCCAGCAGTTACTCTATCCTGACAGGGGATTCACCCCTCCACTTT
D: .; J: TRBJ1-5; size: .; V: TRBV7-6; CDR3: CASSLGGGANQPQHF; DNA: TGTGCCAGCAGCTTGGGAGGCGGGGCCAATCAGCCCCAGCATTTT
D: TRBD1; J: TRBJ2-3; size: .; V: TRBV6-5; CDR3: CASRQGQGTDTQYF; DNA: TGTGCCAGCAGACAAGGACAGGGCACAGATACGCAGTATTTT
D: TRBD2; J: TRBJ2-7; size: .; V: TRBV19; CDR3: CASSVRLAGIEQYF; DNA: TGTGCCAGTAGCGTACGACTAGCGGGAATCGAGCAGTACTTC